This TCR beta chain was profiled in a study of T cell responses to AZD1222 COVID-19 vaccine. Assay used: immunoSEQ multiplex PCR; TCRdb lists only in-frame clones, some missing. Altogether more than 90,000 clones are present, 86% being singletons, with the ten largest covering 1.4%. CDR1 and CDR2 from the germline V gene are MNHEY and SVGAGI. The length of the CDR3 is 13 residues. The V end was cut by 6 bases, the J end by 4 bases, with 10 bases between. This clonotype was sampled from an adult in good health. The chain links TRBV6-5 to TRBJ1-5; D is ambiguous. Sequenced material: peripheral blood, taken on day 0 of AZD1222 vaccination. CDR3 region: CASSTRKNQPQHF. CDR3 coding DNA: TGTGCCAGCAGCACACGGAAAAATCAGCCCCAGCATTTT.